This T cell receptor (beta chain) was identified in a study of blood T cell repertoires in COVID-19. For the study at large: PBMCs, B-cell-depleted T cells, or T cells were the source of the cDNA or gDNA that made up the material.

The CDR3 sequence is 15 residues long. The germline V and J ends were trimmed by 7 bases and 6 bases, with 21 bases remaining between them. Germline V gene sequence: CDR1 MNHEY, CDR2 SMNVEV (reference sequence). TCRdb keeps only in-frame clones here, not all; method: immunoSEQ multiplex PCR. The sample yields approximately 270,000 clones, about 87% seen once. This clone was seen a single time. Sequenced sample: peripheral blood. The rearrangement uses TRBV27 and TRBJ1-2; TRBD1 might be the D (6 bases). The sequence was collected from a young woman with COVID-19, enrolled during active disease. CDR3 protein: CASTLGWGRGDGYTF. The CDR3 DNA reads as TGTGCCAGCACCCTCGGGTGGGGGCGCGGCGATGGCTACACCTTC.